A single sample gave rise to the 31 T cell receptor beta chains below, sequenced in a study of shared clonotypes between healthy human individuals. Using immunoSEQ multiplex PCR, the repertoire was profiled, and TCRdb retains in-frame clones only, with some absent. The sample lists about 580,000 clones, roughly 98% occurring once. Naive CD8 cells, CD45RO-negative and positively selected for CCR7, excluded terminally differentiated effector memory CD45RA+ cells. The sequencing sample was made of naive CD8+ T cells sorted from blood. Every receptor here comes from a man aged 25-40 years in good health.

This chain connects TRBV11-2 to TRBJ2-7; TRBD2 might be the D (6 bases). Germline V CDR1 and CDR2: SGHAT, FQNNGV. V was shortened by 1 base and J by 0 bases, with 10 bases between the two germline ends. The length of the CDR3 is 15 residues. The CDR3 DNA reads TGTGCCAGCAGCTTAGGTGTCGGGAGCTCCTACGAGCAGTACTTC. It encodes CASSLGVGSSYEQYF.

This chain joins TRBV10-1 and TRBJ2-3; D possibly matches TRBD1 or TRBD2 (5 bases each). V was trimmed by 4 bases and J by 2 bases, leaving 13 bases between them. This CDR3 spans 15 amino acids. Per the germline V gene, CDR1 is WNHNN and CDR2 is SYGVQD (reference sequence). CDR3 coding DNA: TGCGCCAGCAGTGCGGGACCTGGATCCACAGATACGCAGTATTTT. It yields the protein CASSAGPGSTDTQYF.

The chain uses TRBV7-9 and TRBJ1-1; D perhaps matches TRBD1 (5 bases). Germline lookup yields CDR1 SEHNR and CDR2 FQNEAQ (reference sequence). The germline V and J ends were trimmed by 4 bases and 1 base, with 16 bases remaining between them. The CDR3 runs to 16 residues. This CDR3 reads CASSYGTRQPNTEAFF. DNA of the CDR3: TGTGCCAGCAGCTATGGGACCCGTCAACCGAACACTGAAGCTTTCTTT.

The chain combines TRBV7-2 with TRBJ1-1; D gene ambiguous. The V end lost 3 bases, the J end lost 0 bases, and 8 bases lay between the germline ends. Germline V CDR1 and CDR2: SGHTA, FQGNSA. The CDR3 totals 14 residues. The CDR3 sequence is CASSFLGMNTEAFF. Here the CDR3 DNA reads TGTGCCAGCAGCTTTCTGGGTATGAACACTGAAGCTTTCTTT.

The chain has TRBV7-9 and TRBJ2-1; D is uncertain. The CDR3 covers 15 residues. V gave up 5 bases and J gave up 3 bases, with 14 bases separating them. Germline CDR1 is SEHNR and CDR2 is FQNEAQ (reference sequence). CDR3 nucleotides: TGTGCCAGCAGCGGGGTAGGGCGGTTCTACAATGAGCAGTTCTTC. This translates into CASSGVGRFYNEQFF.

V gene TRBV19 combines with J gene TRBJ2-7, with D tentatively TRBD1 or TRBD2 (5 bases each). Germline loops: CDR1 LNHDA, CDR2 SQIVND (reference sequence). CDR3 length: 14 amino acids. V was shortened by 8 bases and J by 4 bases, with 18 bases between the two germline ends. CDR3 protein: CASGAPGNWYEQYF. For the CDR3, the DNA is TGTGCCAGTGGGGCGCCGGGGAACTGGTACGAGCAGTACTTC.

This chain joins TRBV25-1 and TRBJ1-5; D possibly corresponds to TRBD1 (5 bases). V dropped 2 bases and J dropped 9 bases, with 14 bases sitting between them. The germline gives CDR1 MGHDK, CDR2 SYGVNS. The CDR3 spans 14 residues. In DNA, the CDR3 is TGTGCCAGCAGTGAAACCTCAACGGGGGGGCCCCAGCATTTT. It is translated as CASSETSTGGPQHF. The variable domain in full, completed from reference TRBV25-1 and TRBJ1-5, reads EADIYQTPRYLVIGTGKKITLECSQTMGHDKMYWYQQDPGMELHLIHYSYGVNSTEKGDLSSESTVSRIRTEHFPLTLESARPSHTSQYLCASSETSTGGPQHFGDGTRLSIL.

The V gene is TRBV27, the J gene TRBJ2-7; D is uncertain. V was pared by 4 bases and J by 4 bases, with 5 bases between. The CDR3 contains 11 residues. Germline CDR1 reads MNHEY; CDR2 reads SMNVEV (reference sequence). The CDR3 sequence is CASSYGYEQYF. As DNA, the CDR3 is TGTGCCAGCAGTTACGGTTACGAGCAGTACTTC.

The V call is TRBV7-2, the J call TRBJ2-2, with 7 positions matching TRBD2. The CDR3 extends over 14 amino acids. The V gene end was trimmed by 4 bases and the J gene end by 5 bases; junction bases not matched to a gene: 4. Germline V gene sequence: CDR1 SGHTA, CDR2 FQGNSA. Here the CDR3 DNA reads TGTGCCAGCAGCTACGGGGGAGGGACCGGGGAGCTGTTTTTT. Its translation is CASSYGGGTGELFF.

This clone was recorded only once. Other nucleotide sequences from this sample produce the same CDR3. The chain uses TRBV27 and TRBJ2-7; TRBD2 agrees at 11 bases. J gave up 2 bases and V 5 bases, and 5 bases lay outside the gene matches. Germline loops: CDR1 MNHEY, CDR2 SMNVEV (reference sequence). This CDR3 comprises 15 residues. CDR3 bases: TGTGCCAGCAGTCCAGGGACTAGCGGTACCTACGAGCAGTACTTC. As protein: CASSPGTSGTYEQYF.

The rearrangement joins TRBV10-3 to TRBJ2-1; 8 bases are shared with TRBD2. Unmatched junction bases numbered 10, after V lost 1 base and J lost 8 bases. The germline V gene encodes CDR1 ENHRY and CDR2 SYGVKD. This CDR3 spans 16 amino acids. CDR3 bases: TGTGCCATCAGTGAGTATGAGGCGGGAGCGGGGGATGAGCAGTTCTTC. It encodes CAISEYEAGAGDEQFF.

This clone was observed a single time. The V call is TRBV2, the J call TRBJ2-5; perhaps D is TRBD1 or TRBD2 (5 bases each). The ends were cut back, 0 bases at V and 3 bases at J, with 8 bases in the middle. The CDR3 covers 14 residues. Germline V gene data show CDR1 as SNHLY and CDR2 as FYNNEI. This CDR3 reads CASSEAGTEETQYF. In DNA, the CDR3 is TGTGCCAGCAGTGAAGCGGGGACCGAAGAGACCCAGTACTTC.

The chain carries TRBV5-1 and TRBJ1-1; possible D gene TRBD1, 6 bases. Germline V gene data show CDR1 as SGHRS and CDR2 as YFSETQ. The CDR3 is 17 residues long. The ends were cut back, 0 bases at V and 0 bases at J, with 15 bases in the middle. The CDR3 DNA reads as TGCGCCAGCAGCTTGGGGCAGGGGAGATTATTGAACACTGAAGCTTTCTTT. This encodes CASSLGQGRLLNTEAFF. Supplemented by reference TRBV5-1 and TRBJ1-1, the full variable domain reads KAGVTQTPRYLIKTRGQQVTLSCSPISGHRSVSWYQQTPGQGLQFLFEYFSETQRNKGNFPGRFSGRQFSNSRSEMNVSTLELGDSALYLCASSLGQGRLLNTEAFFGQGTRLTVV.

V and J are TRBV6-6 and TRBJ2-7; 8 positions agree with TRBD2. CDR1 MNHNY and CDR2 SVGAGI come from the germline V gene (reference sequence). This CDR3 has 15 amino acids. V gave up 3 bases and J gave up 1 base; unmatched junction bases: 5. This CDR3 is CASSYFGGRSYEQYF. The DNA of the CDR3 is TGTGCCAGCAGTTATTTTGGCGGGAGGTCCTACGAGCAGTACTTC.

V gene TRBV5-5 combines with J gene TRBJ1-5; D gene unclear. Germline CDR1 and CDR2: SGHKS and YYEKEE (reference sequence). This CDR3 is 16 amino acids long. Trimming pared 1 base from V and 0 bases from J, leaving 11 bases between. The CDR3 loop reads CASSLILGNSNQPQHF. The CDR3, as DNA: TGTGCCAGCAGCTTGATTTTAGGTAATAGCAATCAGCCCCAGCATTTT.

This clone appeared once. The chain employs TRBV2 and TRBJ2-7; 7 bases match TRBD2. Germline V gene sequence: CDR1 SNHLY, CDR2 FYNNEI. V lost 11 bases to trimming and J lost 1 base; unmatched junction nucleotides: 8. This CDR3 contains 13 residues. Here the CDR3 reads CASVAGESYEQYF. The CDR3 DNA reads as TGTGCCTCCGTGGCGGGGGAGTCCTACGAGCAGTACTTC.

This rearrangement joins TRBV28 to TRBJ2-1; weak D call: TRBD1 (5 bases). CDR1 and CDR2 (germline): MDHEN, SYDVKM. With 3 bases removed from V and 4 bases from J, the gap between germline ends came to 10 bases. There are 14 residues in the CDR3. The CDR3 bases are TGTGCCAGCAGTTTTTTGGGGCTATACAATGAGCAGTTCTTC. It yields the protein CASSFLGLYNEQFF.

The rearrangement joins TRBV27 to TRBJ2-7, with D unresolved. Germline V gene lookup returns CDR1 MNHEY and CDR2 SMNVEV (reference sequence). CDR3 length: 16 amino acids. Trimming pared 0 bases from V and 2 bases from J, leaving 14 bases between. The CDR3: CASSLSLSRSAYEQYF. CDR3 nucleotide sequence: TGTGCCAGCAGTTTATCCCTATCCAGGAGTGCCTACGAGCAGTACTTC.

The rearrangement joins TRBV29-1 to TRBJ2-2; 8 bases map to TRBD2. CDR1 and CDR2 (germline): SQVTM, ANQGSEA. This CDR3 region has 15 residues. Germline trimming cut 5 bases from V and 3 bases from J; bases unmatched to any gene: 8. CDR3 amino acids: CSVLPGTSYTGELFF. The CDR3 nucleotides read TGCAGCGTTCTCCCCGGGACTAGTTACACCGGGGAGCTGTTTTTT.

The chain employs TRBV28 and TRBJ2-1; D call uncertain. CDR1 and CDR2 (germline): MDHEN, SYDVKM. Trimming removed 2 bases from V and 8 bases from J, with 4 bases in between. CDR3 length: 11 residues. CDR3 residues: CASSLGYEQFF. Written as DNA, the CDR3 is TGTGCCAGCAGTTTAGGCTATGAGCAGTTCTTC.

As DNA, the CDR3 is TGCAGCGTCGCCACCGTCCCGAGCTCCTACGAGCAGTACTTC. Its protein product is CSVATVPSSYEQYF. The gene calls are TRBV29-1 and TRBJ2-7; D remains unclear. Deletions cut 6 bases from V and 0 bases from J, with 15 bases between. The germline V gene encodes CDR1 SQVTM and CDR2 ANQGSEA. There are 14 residues in the CDR3.

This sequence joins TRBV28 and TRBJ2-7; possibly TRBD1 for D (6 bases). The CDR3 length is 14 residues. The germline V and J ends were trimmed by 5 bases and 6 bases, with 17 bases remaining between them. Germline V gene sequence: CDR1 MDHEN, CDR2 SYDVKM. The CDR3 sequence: CASSLRLQGFEQYF. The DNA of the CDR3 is TGTGCCAGCAGTCTAAGACTACAGGGATTCGAGCAGTACTTC.

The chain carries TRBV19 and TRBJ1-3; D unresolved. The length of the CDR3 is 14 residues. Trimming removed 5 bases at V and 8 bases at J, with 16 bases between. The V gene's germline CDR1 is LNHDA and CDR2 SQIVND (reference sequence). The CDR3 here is CASSGTYWSDTIYF. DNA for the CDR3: TGTGCCAGTAGTGGAACGTATTGGAGCGACACCATATATTTT.

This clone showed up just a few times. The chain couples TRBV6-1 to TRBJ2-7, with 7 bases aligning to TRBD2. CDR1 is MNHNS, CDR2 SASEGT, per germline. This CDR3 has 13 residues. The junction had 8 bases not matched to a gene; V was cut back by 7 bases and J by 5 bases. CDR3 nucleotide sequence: TGTGCCAGCACCACTAGCGTGATACACGAGCAGTACTTC. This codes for CASTTSVIHEQYF.

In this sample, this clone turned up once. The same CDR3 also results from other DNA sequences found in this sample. The CDR3 is CASSLGRSSYEQYF. For the CDR3, the DNA is TGTGCCAGCAGTTTAGGACGAAGCTCCTACGAGCAGTACTTC. The chain links TRBV27 to TRBJ2-7; no reliable D call. This CDR3 is 14 amino acids long. Germline values: CDR1 MNHEY, CDR2 SMNVEV (reference sequence). Trimming took 2 bases from V and 0 from J, leaving 8 bases between them.

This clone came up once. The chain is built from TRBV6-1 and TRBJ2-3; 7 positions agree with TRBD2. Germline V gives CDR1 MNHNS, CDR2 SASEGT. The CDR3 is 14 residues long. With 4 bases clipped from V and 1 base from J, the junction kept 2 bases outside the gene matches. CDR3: CASSGGGGTDTQYF. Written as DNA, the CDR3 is TGTGCCAGCAGTGGGGGGGGAGGCACAGATACGCAGTATTTT.

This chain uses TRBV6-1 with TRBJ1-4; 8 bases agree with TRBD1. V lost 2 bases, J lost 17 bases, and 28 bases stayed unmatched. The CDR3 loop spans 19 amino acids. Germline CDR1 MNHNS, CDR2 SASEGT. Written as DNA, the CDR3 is TGTGCCAGCAGTGAAAGCCCGGGACAGGCTGATACAATACGGCCGCCCCTTTTTTTT. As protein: CASSESPGQADTIRPPLFF.

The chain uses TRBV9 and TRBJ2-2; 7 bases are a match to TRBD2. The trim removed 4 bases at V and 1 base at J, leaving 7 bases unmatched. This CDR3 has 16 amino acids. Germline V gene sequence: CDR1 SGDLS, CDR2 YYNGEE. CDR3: CASSSRGGQNTGELFF. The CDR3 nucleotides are TGTGCCAGCAGCTCGAGGGGAGGGCAGAACACCGGGGAGCTGTTTTTT.

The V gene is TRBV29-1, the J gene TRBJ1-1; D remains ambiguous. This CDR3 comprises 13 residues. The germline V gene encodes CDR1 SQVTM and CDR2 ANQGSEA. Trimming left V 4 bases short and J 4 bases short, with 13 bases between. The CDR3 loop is CSVARAGGTEAFF. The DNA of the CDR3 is TGCAGCGTTGCGAGGGCAGGAGGCACTGAAGCTTTCTTT.

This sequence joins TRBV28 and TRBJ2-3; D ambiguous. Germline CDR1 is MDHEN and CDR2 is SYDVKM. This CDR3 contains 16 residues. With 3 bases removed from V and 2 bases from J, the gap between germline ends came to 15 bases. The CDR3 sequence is CASSLRRRVDTDTQYF. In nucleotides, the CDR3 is TGTGCCAGCAGTTTGCGCCGACGGGTGGACACAGATACGCAGTATTTT.

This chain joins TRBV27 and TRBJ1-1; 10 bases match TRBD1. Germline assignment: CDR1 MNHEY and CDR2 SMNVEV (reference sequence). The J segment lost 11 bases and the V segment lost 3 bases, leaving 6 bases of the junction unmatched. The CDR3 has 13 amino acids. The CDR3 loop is CASSFSGTGDAFF. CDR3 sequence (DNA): TGTGCCAGCAGTTTCTCCGGGACAGGGGACGCTTTCTTT.